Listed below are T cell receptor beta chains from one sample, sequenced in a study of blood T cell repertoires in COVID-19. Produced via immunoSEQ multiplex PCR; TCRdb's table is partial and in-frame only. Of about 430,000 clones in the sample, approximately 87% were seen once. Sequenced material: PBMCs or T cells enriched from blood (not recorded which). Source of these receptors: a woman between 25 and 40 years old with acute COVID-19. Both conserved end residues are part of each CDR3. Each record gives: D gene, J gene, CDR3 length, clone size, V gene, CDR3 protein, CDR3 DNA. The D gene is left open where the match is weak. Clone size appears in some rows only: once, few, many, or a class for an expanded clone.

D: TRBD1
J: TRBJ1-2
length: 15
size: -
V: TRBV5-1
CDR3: CASRDRLQGADGYTF
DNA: TGCGCCAGCAGGGACAGATTACAGGGGGCGGATGGCTACACCTTC

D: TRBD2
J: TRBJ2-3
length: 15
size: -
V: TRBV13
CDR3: CASSPRLAGLDTQYF
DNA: TGTGCCAGCAGCCCCCGACTAGCGGGGTTAGATACGCAGTATTTT

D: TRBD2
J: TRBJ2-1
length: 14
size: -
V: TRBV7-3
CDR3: CASSLSGGNNEQFF
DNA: TGTGCCAGCAGCTTAAGCGGGGGGAACAATGAGCAGTTCTTC

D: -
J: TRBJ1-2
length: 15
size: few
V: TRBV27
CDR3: CASSLAGGLNYGYTF
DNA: TGTGCCAGCAGTCTAGCCGGGGGGCTTAACTATGGCTACACCTTC

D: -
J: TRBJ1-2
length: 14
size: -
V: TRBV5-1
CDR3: CASSLDTASWGYTF
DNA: TGCGCCAGCAGCTTGGACACCGCTTCTTGGGGCTACACCTTC

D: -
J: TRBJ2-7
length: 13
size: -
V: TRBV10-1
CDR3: CASSAGYPYEQYF
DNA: TGCGCCAGCAGTGCAGGGTACCCCTACGAGCAGTACTTC

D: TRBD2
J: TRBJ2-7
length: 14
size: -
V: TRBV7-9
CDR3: CASSVSGGNDEQYF
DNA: TGTGCCAGCAGCGTTAGCGGGGGGAACGACGAGCAGTACTTC

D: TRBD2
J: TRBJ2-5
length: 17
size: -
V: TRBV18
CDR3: CASSPLGQGGLGETQYF
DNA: TGTGCCAGCTCACCACTCGGGCAGGGAGGACTAGGCGAGACCCAGTACTTC

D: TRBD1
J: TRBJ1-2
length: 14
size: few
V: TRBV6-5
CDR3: CASSRGQGRDGYTF
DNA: TGTGCCAGCAGTCGCGGACAGGGTCGGGATGGCTACACCTTC

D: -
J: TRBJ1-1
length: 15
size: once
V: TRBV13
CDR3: CASSLWRGVDTEAFF
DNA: TGTGCCAGCAGCTTATGGCGGGGGGTGGACACTGAAGCTTTCTTT

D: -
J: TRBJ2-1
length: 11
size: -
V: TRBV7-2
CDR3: CASSLHREQFF
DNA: TGTGCCAGCAGCTTACATCGGGAGCAGTTCTTC

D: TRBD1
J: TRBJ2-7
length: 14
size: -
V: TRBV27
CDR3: CASSFWDRGGEQYF
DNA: TGTGCCAGCAGTTTTTGGGACAGGGGGGGCGAGCAGTACTTC

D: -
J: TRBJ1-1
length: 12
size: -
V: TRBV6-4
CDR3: CASTSANTEAFF
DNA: TGTGCCAGCACCAGTGCGAACACTGAAGCTTTCTTT

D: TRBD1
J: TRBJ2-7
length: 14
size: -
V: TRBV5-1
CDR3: CASSAGTASYEQYF
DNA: TGCGCCAGCAGCGCCGGGACAGCCTCCTACGAGCAGTACTTC

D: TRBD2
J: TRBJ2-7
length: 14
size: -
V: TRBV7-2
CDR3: CASRFAGGFHEQYF
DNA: TGTGCCAGCAGGTTCGCGGGGGGGTTCCACGAGCAGTACTTC

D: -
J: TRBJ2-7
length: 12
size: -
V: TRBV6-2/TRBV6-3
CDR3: CASSYIADEQYF
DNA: TGTGCCAGCAGTTACATAGCGGACGAGCAGTACTTC

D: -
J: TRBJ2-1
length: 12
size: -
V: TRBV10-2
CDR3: CASSDRLNEQFF
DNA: TGCGCCAGCAGTGACAGACTAAATGAGCAGTTCTTC

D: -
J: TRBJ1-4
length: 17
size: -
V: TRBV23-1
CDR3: CASRTARETGYNEKLFF
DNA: TGCGCCAGCCGCACGGCCCGTGAGACAGGTTATAATGAAAAACTGTTTTTT

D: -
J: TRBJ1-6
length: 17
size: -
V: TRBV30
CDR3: CAWSAGRTSSYNSPLHF
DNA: TGTGCCTGGAGTGCTGGTAGAACGAGCTCCTATAATTCACCCCTCCACTTT

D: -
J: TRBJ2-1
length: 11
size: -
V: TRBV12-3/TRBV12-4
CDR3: CASSLGQEQFF
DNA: TGTGCCAGCAGTTTAGGACAGGAGCAGTTCTTC

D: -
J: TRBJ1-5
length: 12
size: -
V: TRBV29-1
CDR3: CSVGQVDQPQHF
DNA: TGCAGCGTTGGGCAGGTCGATCAGCCCCAGCATTTT

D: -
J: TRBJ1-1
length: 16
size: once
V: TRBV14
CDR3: CASSQVYRVGSTEAFF
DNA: TGTGCCAGCAGCCAAGTTTATAGGGTGGGGAGCACTGAAGCTTTCTTT

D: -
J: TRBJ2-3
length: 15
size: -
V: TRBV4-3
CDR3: CASSQQVRGEDTQYF
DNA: TGCGCCAGCAGCCAACAAGTGCGGGGCGAAGATACGCAGTATTTT

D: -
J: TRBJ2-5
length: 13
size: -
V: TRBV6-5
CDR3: CASIGGLKETQYF
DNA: TGTGCCAGCATTGGGGGACTGAAAGAGACCCAGTACTTC

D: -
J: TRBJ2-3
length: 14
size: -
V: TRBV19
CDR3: CASSSRDSPDTQYF
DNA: TGTGCCAGTAGTAGCCGGGACTCCCCAGATACGCAGTATTTT

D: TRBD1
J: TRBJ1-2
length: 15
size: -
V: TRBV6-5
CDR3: CASRPDGTGTYGYTF
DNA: TGTGCCAGCAGACCCGATGGGACAGGGACCTATGGCTACACCTTC

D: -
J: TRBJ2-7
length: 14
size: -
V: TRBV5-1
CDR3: CASSSPPPVYEQYF
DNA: TGCGCCAGTTCTTCACCTCCCCCGGTCTACGAGCAGTACTTC

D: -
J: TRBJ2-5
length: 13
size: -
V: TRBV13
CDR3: CASSLAGALTQYF
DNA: TGTGCCAGCAGCTTGGCAGGGGCTTTGACCCAGTACTTC

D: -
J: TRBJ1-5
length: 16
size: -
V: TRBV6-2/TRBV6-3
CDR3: CASSYQRDRSNQPQHF
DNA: TGTGCCAGCAGTTACCAGCGCGACAGGAGCAATCAGCCCCAGCATTTT

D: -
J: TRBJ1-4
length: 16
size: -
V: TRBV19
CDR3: CASSISKTATNEKLFF
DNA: TGTGCCAGTAGTATAAGTAAGACAGCAACTAATGAAAAACTGTTTTTT

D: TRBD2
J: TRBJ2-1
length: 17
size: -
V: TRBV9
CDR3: CASSVGPSGVYYNEQFF
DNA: TGTGCCAGCAGCGTAGGACCTAGCGGGGTTTACTACAATGAGCAGTTCTTC

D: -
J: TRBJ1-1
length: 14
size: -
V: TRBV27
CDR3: CASSRAEDYSEAFF
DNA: TGTGCCAGCAGCAGGGCGGAGGACTACTCTGAAGCTTTCTTT

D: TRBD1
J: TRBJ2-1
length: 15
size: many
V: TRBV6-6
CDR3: CASSVGQGSYNEQFF
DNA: TGTGCCAGCAGTGTTGGACAGGGGTCCTACAATGAGCAGTTCTTC

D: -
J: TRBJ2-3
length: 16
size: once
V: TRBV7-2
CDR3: CASSLTTGLGTDTQYF
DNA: TGTGCCAGCAGCTTGACAACAGGGTTAGGCACAGATACGCAGTATTTT

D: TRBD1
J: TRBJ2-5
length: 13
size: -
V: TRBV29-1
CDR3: CSVAGQGMETQYF
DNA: TGCAGCGTAGCCGGACAGGGGATGGAGACCCAGTACTTC

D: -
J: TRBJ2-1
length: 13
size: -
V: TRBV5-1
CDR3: CASSSGLNNEQFF
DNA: TGCGCCAGCAGCTCCGGACTAAACAATGAGCAGTTCTTC

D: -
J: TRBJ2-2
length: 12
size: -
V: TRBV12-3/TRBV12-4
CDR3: CASRWGSGELFF
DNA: TGTGCCAGCAGATGGGGCTCCGGGGAGCTGTTTTTT

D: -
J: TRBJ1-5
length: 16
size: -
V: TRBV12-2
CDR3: CASRLLYRGGNQPQHF
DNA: TGTGCAAGTCGCTTACTCTACAGGGGAGGCAATCAGCCCCAGCATTTT

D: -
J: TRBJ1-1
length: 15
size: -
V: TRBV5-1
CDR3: CASSLAGVMNTEAFF
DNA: TGCGCCAGCAGCTTGGCCGGGGTAATGAACACTGAAGCTTTCTTT

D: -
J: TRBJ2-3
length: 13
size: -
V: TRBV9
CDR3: CASSVDGADTQYF
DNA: TGTGCCAGCAGCGTAGACGGGGCAGATACGCAGTATTTT

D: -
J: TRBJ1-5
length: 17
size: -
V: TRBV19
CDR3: CASKFQFMDSIDQPQHF
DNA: TGTGCCAGTAAGTTTCAATTTATGGACTCGATCGATCAGCCCCAGCATTTT

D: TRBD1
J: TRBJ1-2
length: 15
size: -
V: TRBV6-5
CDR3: CASSSGTGRRDGYTF
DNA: TGTGCCAGCAGTTCCGGGACAGGGAGGAGAGATGGCTACACCTTC

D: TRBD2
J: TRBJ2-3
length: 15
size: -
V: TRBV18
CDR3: CASSPPGLAADTQYF
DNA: TGTGCCAGCTCACCACCGGGACTAGCCGCAGATACGCAGTATTTT

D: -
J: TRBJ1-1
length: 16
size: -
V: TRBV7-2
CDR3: CASSSQGRVVNTEAFF
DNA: TGTGCCAGCAGCTCACAGGGTAGGGTGGTGAACACTGAAGCTTTCTTT

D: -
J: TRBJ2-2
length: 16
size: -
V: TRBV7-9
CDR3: CASSPSMGADTGELFF
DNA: TGTGCCAGCAGCCCTTCGATGGGGGCCGACACCGGGGAGCTGTTTTTT

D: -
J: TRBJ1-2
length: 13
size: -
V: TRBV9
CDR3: CASSIGAEYGYTF
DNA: TGTGCCAGCAGTATTGGGGCAGAGTATGGCTACACCTTC